This TCR beta chain was found in a study of blood T cell repertoires in COVID-19. On the study more broadly: Sources were T cells, B-cell-depleted T cells, or PBMCs; the material itself was cDNA or gDNA.

The data were produced by immunoSEQ multiplex PCR, yet TCRdb's version contains in-frame clones alone and is incomplete. The table shows 250,000 to 350,000 clones, with roughly 80% occurring only once. Germline CDR1 and CDR2: ENHRY and SYGVKD. V shed 10 bases and J 2 bases; nucleotides not matched to a gene: 15. The CDR3 is 18 residues long. The TCR was taken from a human donor with COVID-19, enrolled during active disease. The donor label of this sample is uncertain. The specimen was peripheral blood. The V gene is TRBV10-3, the J gene TRBJ2-5, with TRBD2 matching 14 bases. CDR3 DNA: TGTGCCACTCTAGTCGGGACTAGCGGGAGTGGCAGGCAAGAGACCCAGTACTTC. Translation gives CATLVGTSGSGRQETQYF.